The 29 T cell receptor beta chains below come from one sample, sequenced in a study of tumor and adjacent non-tumor tissue in lung cancer. The library came from three nested PCR rounds adapted from ARM-PCR protocols. One entry per CDR3 protein results from TCRdb running MiXCR on the multiplex PCR reads. The sample contains fewer than 120,000 distinct CDR3 sequences, roughly 84% of which appear only once. This sample's RNA came from whole unsorted tissue. The sample was lung tumor tissue. The receptors were sampled from a man in his 70s with non-small cell lung cancer.

A word on this clonotype: Likely a read error: the CDR3 ends without its conserved phenylalanine or tryptophan. This chain connects TRBV11-1 to TRBJ1-1; tentative D call: TRBD1 (6 bases). The CDR3 extends over 16 amino acids. CDR1 and CDR2 (germline): SGHAT, FQDESV (reference sequence). The CDR3 protein is CTSGLGQWGVNTEAFV. The CDR3 DNA follows: TGTACCAGCGGCTTGGGACAATGGGGCGTGAACACTGAAGCTTTCGTT.

The sample holds a few counts of this clonotype. The V gene is TRBV12-3 or TRBV12-4, the J gene TRBJ1-2; D ambiguous. The CDR3 extends over 11 amino acids. CDR3 loop: CASTLGEGYTF. The DNA for the CDR3 is TGTGCTAGTACCCTGGGAGAAGGCTACACCTTC.

On this clonotype: One junction end does not reproduce the germline sequence, and a read error may be involved. CDR3 protein: CPSSVGLLNTEAFF. CDR3 DNA: TGTCCCAGCTCTGTCGGACTATTGAACACTGAAGCTTTCTTT. The V gene is TRBV6-6, the J gene TRBJ1-1; unclear D gene. CDR3 length: 14 residues. CDR1 and CDR2 from the germline V gene are MNHNY and SVGAGI (reference sequence).

Concerning this clonotype: A read error may produce the germline difference seen at one junction end. The V and J genes are TRBV6-1 and TRBJ1-1; D not resolved. The CDR3 length is 15 residues. Germline CDR1 and CDR2: MNHNS and SASEGT. This CDR3 reads CASSEPRNLHAEAFF. In DNA, the CDR3 is TGTGCTAGCAGTGAACCAAGGAACTTGCACGCTGAAGCCTTCTTT.

On this clonotype itself: Mismatch with germline at one junction end may stem from a read error. The chain uses TRBV6-2 or TRBV6-3 and TRBJ2-2; no definite D call. The CDR3 extends over 16 amino acids. Germline V gene data show CDR1 as MNHEY and CDR2 as SVGEGT. CDR3 loop: CVSSSSDAQDTGELFF. The CDR3 DNA follows: TGTGTCAGCAGTTCCTCAGACGCCCAAGACACCGGGGAGCTGTTTTTT.

On this clonotype: This is likely a read error, given that the CDR3 carries no conserved phenylalanine or tryptophan at its end. This chain connects TRBV6-2 or TRBV6-3 to TRBJ2-1; 8 bases align to TRBD2. The V gene's germline CDR1 is MNHEY and CDR2 SVGEGT. This CDR3 comprises 15 residues. The CDR3 region is CDNSPGLGNTNEQFL. For the CDR3, the DNA is TGTGACAACAGTCCGGGACTAGGCAATACCAATGAGCAGTTCTTA.

Concerning this clonotype itself: The junction shows a germline mismatch at one end, possibly a read error. This rearrangement joins TRBV10-2 to TRBJ2-7; 11 nucleotides align to TRBD2. CDR1 and CDR2 from the germline V gene are WSHSY and SAAADI. This CDR3 spans 14 amino acids. The CDR3 loop is CASSDTSGSYDQYF. The CDR3 DNA reads TGCGCTAGCAGTGATACTAGCGGGAGCTACGATCAGTACTTC.

Points on this clonotype: The missing conserved phenylalanine or tryptophan at the end of this CDR3 makes a read error likely. DNA for the CDR3: TGTGCCAGCAGCTTGGGCGTGAACTATGGATACACCTAC. Amino acids: CASSLGVNYGYTY. The chain is built from TRBV5-5 and TRBJ1-2; no reliable D call. The length of the CDR3 is 13 residues. Germline assignment: CDR1 SGHKS and CDR2 YYEKEE (reference sequence).

As for this clonotype: The CDR3 does not end in the conserved phenylalanine or tryptophan, so this is likely a read error. The chain is built from TRBV5-4 and TRBJ2-1; 14 nucleotides agree with TRBD2. The CDR3 is made up of 16 amino acids. Germline V gene sequence: CDR1 SGHNT, CDR2 YYREEE (reference sequence). The CDR3 region is CSSSGAGTSGRGEQFI. For the CDR3, the DNA is TGTTCCAGCAGCGGAGCCGGGACTAGCGGGAGAGGGGAGCAGTTCATC.

Details on this clonotype: At one end the junction does not follow the germline gene, possibly because of a read error. The chain combines TRBV6-5 with TRBJ1-2; D ambiguous. Germline loops: CDR1 MNHEY, CDR2 SVGAGI. The CDR3 spans 14 residues. In nucleotides, the CDR3 is TGTGCTAGCAGTTATTACAACACTAACTATGGCTACACCTTC. This encodes CASSYYNTNYGYTF.

V usage is TRBV11-2 and J usage is TRBJ1-2; TRBD1 matches at 7 bases. There are 14 residues in the CDR3. Trimming took 7 bases from V and 4 from J; bases not matched to a gene: 9. Germline V gene lookup returns CDR1 SGHAT and CDR2 FQNNGV. The CDR3 DNA is TGTGCCAGCATTCCGACAGGGTGTACCTATGGCTACACCTTC. Protein sequence: CASIPTGCTYGYTF.

About this clonotype: A junction end diverges from the germline sequence, so it may reflect a read error. In DNA, the CDR3 is TGCAGCGTTGAGTCAGGGGCGGAGACCAAGTTCTTC. Its translation: CSVESGAETKFF. The chain employs TRBV29-1 and TRBJ2-5, with D tentatively TRBD1 (6 bases). Germline V gene lookup returns CDR1 SQVTM and CDR2 ANQGSEA. The CDR3 covers 12 residues. Based on the CDR3 plus reference TRBV29-1 and TRBJ2-5, the full variable domain is SAVISQKPSRDICQRGTSLTIQCQVDSQVTMMFWYRQQPGQSLTLIATANQGSEATYESGFVIDKFPISRPNLTFSTLTVSNMSPEDSSIYLCSVESGAETKFFGPGTRLLVL.

On this clonotype: One base away lies a much larger clone, so this may be a sequencing read error. The rearrangement links TRBV28 to TRBJ1-2; perhaps TRBD1 as D (5 bases). This CDR3 comprises 14 residues. Germline V gene data show CDR1 as MDHEN and CDR2 as SYDVKM. CDR3 in DNA: TGTGCCAGCAGTTTATCCCAGGGCTCCTATGGCTGCACCTTC. Translating it yields CASSLSQGSYGCTF.

Within the sample, this clonotype is medium-sized. The chain has TRBV28 and TRBJ1-5; D is undetermined. V shed 5 bases and J shed 2 bases, with 13 bases lying between them. Germline CDR1 and CDR2: MDHEN and SYDVKM. The CDR3 spans 15 residues. CDR3 protein: CASSPSTGGNQPQHF. For the CDR3, the DNA is TGTGCCAGCAGTCCCTCGACGGGCGGCAATCAGCCCCAGCATTTT.

To note about this clonotype: It is likely a read error, because the conserved phenylalanine at the end of the CDR3 is missing. This chain connects TRBV11-2 to TRBJ1-1; D is perhaps TRBD1 (6 bases). In germline, CDR1 is SGHAT, CDR2 FQNNGV. The CDR3 covers 14 residues. The CDR3 sequence is CVNSFGGGRTEAFL. The CDR3 region has the DNA TGTGTCAACAGCTTCGGTGGGGGCCGGACTGAAGCTTTCCTT.

This sequence joins TRBV7-3 and TRBJ2-1; D is uncertain. This CDR3 is 12 amino acids long. The V gene's germline CDR1 is SGHTA and CDR2 FQGTGA. Trimming stripped 3 bases from V and 11 bases from J, with 11 bases between. The CDR3 DNA reads TGTGCCAGCAGCTTCTCTTTGCAAAAGCAGTTCTTC. This encodes CASSFSLQKQFF.

Note on this clonotype: Sequence at one end of the junction differs from germline and may be a read error. The CDR3 sequence is CASSYSPMTYEQYF. DNA of the CDR3: TGTGCCAGCAGTTACTCGCCGATGACCTACGAGCAGTATTTC. The rearrangement uses TRBV6-6 and TRBJ2-7; D not certain. Germline lookup yields CDR1 MNHNY and CDR2 SVGAGI (reference sequence). This CDR3 region has 14 residues.

The chain is built from TRBV4-2 and TRBJ2-7, with 7 bases matching TRBD1. The length of the CDR3 is 13 residues. J gave up 9 bases and V 2 bases, and 7 bases lay outside the gene matches. The germline V gene has CDR1 LGHNA and CDR2 YNFKEQ. The CDR3 DNA sequence: TGTGCCAGCAGCCAAAGACAGGGCTACATGCAGTACTTC. Amino acid sequence: CASSQRQGYMQYF.

Concerning this clonotype itself: The junction departs from germline at one end; a sequencing error may be responsible. The chain is built from TRBV4-2 and TRBJ2-2; 8 nucleotides line up with TRBD1. The CDR3 runs to 15 residues. Germline V gene lookup returns CDR1 LGHNA and CDR2 YNFKEQ. The CDR3 bases are TGTGCCAGCGGCCAAAATCAGGGTCCCACAGGGGGGCTGTTTTTT. It is translated as CASGQNQGPTGGLFF.

As concerns this clonotype: The junction shows a germline mismatch at one end, possibly a read error. The V gene is TRBV10-3, the J gene TRBJ2-1; a possible D gene is TRBD2 (5 bases). From germline, CDR1 is ENHRY and CDR2 SYGVKD. CDR3 length: 16 amino acids. CDR3 in amino acids: CAISEGRAGPLNKQLF. CDR3 bases: TGTGCCATCAGTGAAGGTAGGGCGGGCCCCCTCAATAAGCAGCTCTTC.

With respect to this clonotype: The junction departs from germline at one end; a sequencing error may be responsible. The chain is built from TRBV5-4 and TRBJ1-4; D remains unclear. Germline CDR1 reads SGHNT; CDR2 reads YYREEE (reference sequence). The length of the CDR3 is 13 residues. CDR3 amino acids: CANSLEIDEKLFF. The CDR3 region has the DNA TGTGCCAACAGCTTGGAGATTGATGAAAAACTGTTTTTT.

This clonotype came up once. A junction boundary mismatches the germline segment, possibly from a read error. This chain joins TRBV11-2 and TRBJ2-3; unclear D gene. The CDR3 length is 16 residues. Germline CDR1 and CDR2: SGHAT and FQNNGV. The CDR3 region has the DNA TGTGCAAGCAGCTTAGATGTATACAGCTCCACAGATACGCATTATTTT. Amino acids: CASSLDVYSSTDTHYF.

The chain carries TRBV11-2 and TRBJ2-6, with 11 nucleotides matching TRBD1. J was trimmed by 9 bases and V by 9 bases; bases with no gene match: 19. Germline V CDR1 and CDR2: SGHAT, FQNNGV. There are 18 residues in the CDR3. The CDR3 sequence: CASSPGTGGSRVVNVLTF. The CDR3, as DNA: TGTGCCAGTAGCCCCGGGACAGGGGGTTCTCGTGTGGTCAACGTCCTGACTTTC.

This clonotype has a single count. The final CDR3 position lacks the conserved phenylalanine or tryptophan, pointing to a likely read error. No DNA is shown, since the ends of the CDR3 on it are uncertain; the CDR3 is the one TCRdb lists. Here the CDR3 reads CSVGEPGSCFL. The rearrangement links TRBV29-1 to TRBJ2-2. The CDR3 is 11 amino acids in total, end residues counted. Germline V lookup: CDR1 SQVTM, CDR2 ANQGSEA.

As concerns this clonotype: The final CDR3 position lacks the conserved phenylalanine or tryptophan, pointing to a likely read error. The V gene is TRBV7-9, the J gene TRBJ2-2; maybe TRBD1 (6 bases). This CDR3 spans 14 amino acids. V lost 9 bases to trimming and J lost 7 bases, with 18 bases between them. Germline V gene data show CDR1 as SEHNR and CDR2 as FQNEAQ (reference sequence). The CDR3, as DNA: TGTGCCAGTAGCCCGCCGGGACAAATCGGGGAGCTGTTTCTT. Its translation is CASSPPGQIGELFL.

The V gene is TRBV11-3, the J gene TRBJ2-7, with TRBD1 matching 7 bases. From germline, CDR1 is SGHNT and CDR2 YENEEA. The CDR3 covers 16 residues. The V gene end was trimmed by 4 bases and the J gene end by 5 bases; junction bases not matched to a gene: 14. The CDR3, as DNA: TGTGCCAGCAGCTCCACCTGTAAGACAGGGAGTGACGAGCAGTACTTC. This codes for CASSSTCKTGSDEQYF.

Points on this clonotype: One end of the junction varies from germline; a read error may be responsible. The chain recombines TRBV11-2 with TRBJ2-1; TRBD2 matches 8 bases. This CDR3 has 14 residues. Germline CDR1 SGHAT, CDR2 FQNNGV. The CDR3 region is CASSLAGGGSQQFF. In DNA, the CDR3 is TGTGCCAGCAGCTTAGCGGGGGGGGGCAGTCAGCAATTCTTC.

A note on this clonotype: An end of the junction does not agree with germline; a read error may underlie this. The V and J genes are TRBV6-5 and TRBJ1-2; D is uncertain. The CDR3 runs to 13 residues. CDR1 and CDR2 (germline): MNHEY, SVGAGI. The CDR3 bases are TGTGCCAACAGTCACTACGGGAGGGAGGGCTACAGCTTC. Protein sequence: CANSHYGREGYSF.

With respect to this clonotype: The CDR3 ends on some other residue instead of the conserved phenylalanine or tryptophan, so this is likely a read error. J is TRBJ2-7 and V is TRBV4-2; D unclear. Germline CDR1 and CDR2: LGHNA and YNFKEQ. This CDR3 is built from 12 residues. CDR3: CVSSQDYQEQYL. The DNA for the CDR3 is TGTGTCAGCAGCCAAGATTATCAGGAGCAGTACTTA.